Sequencing of this T cell receptor (beta chain) was carried out in a study of cytotoxic CD8 clonotypes in ibrutinib-treated CLL. Overall study: The study included 11 relapsed/refractory and under 16 treatment-naive patients; under 18 had IGHV unmutated disease. Study conclusions and caveats: Higher circulating CD8+ T-cell counts strongly accompanied higher baseline clonality, above age-matched healthy donors.

Regarding this clone: The antigen is unknown.

Depths of 1 in 200,000 to 1 in 1 million T cells were the sequencing target. Profiled with immunoSEQ multiplex PCR; TCRdb holds only in-frame clones, not every one. The repertoire holds about 25,000 clones, about 82% seen once, with approximately 8.1% in the top ten. Germline CDR1 and CDR2: SGHDT and YYEEEE. The V and J ends lost 6 bases and 3 bases, in that order; junction bases with no gene match: 6. CDR3 length: 13 residues. The receptor was derived from a human donor with chronic lymphocytic leukemia. The chain links TRBV5-6 to TRBJ2-7, with 7 bases matching TRBD1. Specimen: PBMCs, collected after 24 months of ibrutinib treatment. CDR3 loop: CASKRTGIYEQYF. The CDR3 DNA sequence: TGTGCCAGCAAAAGGACAGGAATCTACGAGCAGTACTTC.